These 16 T cell receptor beta chains were all obtained from the same sample, sequenced in a study of cytomegalovirus exposure and HLA in healthy donors. It was with 60 Vbeta and 13 Jbeta primers that the PCR ran. Some clones are missing from TCRdb's copy, which holds only in-frame ones; the method was immunoSEQ multiplex PCR. The table has about 190,000 clones, around 87% seen once. The sequencing input was PBMCs. These receptors all stem from a young woman in good health and CMV-seronegative.

V is TRBV19 and J is TRBJ2-7, with TRBD1 matching 9 bases. Germline CDR1 reads LNHDA; CDR2 reads SQIVND (reference sequence). The CDR3 extends over 14 amino acids. J was trimmed by 2 bases and V by 10 bases; bases with no gene match: 9. The CDR3: CANRPGQGPYEQYF. CDR3 nucleotide sequence: TGTGCCAATAGACCGGGACAGGGTCCCTACGAGCAGTACTTC.

This clone was observed once. The chain uses TRBV13 and TRBJ2-1, with TRBD2 identical over 10 bases. From germline, CDR1 is PRHDT and CDR2 FYEKMQ (reference sequence). The CDR3 runs 16 residues. V lost 5 bases to trimming and J lost 0 bases; unmatched junction nucleotides: 4. In DNA, the CDR3 is TGTGCCAGCAGCAACGGACTAGCGGACTCCTACAATGAGCAGTTCTTC. Its translation is CASSNGLADSYNEQFF.

V gene TRBV29-1 combines with J gene TRBJ1-1; weak D call: TRBD1 (5 bases). The CDR3 is made up of 13 amino acids. The V end was cut by 5 bases, the J end by 1 base, with 11 bases between. CDR1 and CDR2 from the germline V gene are SQVTM and ANQGSEA. The CDR3 DNA reads as TGCAGCGTTTCCAGGGAAGGGAACACTGAAGCTTTCTTT. Its translation: CSVSREGNTEAFF.

The chain couples TRBV28 to TRBJ1-2, with unresolved D. The germline V and J ends were trimmed by 6 bases and 4 bases, with 3 bases remaining between them. Germline V gene data show CDR1 as MDHEN and CDR2 as SYDVKM. The CDR3 is 10 residues long. CDR3 coding DNA: TGTGCCAGCAGCTCCTATGGCTACACCTTC. Amino acid sequence: CASSSYGYTF.

The chain uses TRBV7-9 and TRBJ1-2; D possibly corresponds to TRBD1 (5 bases). V dropped 6 bases and J dropped 6 bases, with 17 bases sitting between them. In germline, CDR1 is SEHNR, CDR2 FQNEAQ (reference sequence). The CDR3 covers 14 residues. For the CDR3, the DNA is TGTGCCAGCAGTCTCGGGCAGGGTGCTAATGGCTACACCTTC. This translates into CASSLGQGANGYTF.

CDR3 in DNA: TGTGCCAGCTCACATGGACAGGGGAGCTCCGGGGAGCTGTTTTTT. It codes for CASSHGQGSSGELFF. This chain connects TRBV18 to TRBJ2-2, with TRBD1 matching over 9 bases. The CDR3 has 15 residues. Germline loops: CDR1 KGHSH, CDR2 LQKENI. V was pared by 4 bases and J by 6 bases, with 6 bases of the junction left unmatched.

The chain combines TRBV5-1 with TRBJ2-7; D ambiguous. V was shortened by 0 bases and J by 3 bases, with 10 bases between the two germline ends. CDR1 and CDR2 from the germline V gene are SGHRS and YFSETQ. The CDR3 covers 14 residues. CDR3: CASSLGTENYEQYF. CDR3 sequence (DNA): TGCGCCAGCAGCTTGGGTACAGAGAACTACGAGCAGTACTTC.

The CDR3 reads CSGGTAYEQYF. Written as DNA, the CDR3 is TGCAGTGGTGGGACAGCGTACGAGCAGTACTTC. V usage is TRBV20-1 and J usage is TRBJ2-7; the match to TRBD1 covers 7 bases. Germline V gene lookup returns CDR1 DFQATT and CDR2 SNEGSKA (reference sequence). The junction had 4 bases not matched to a gene; V was cut back by 7 bases and J by 4 bases. This CDR3 is built from 11 residues.

This chain uses TRBV27 with TRBJ1-5; TRBD1 might be the D (5 bases). Germline CDR1 and CDR2: MNHEY and SMNVEV (reference sequence). CDR3 length equals 13 residues. Trimming left V 7 bases short and J 6 bases short, with 13 bases between. The DNA for the CDR3 is TGTGCCAGCACGGCAGGGTACGGTCAGCCCCAGCATTTT. Protein product: CASTAGYGQPQHF.

The chain uses TRBV6-5 and TRBJ2-7; D call uncertain. The germline CDR1 and CDR2 sequences are MNHEY and SVGAGI. Trimming removed 6 bases at V and 3 bases at J, with 6 bases between. The CDR3 consists of 11 residues. The CDR3 region is CASRSSYEQYF. The CDR3 DNA follows: TGTGCCAGCAGGTCTAGCTACGAGCAGTACTTC.

Worth noting for this clone: At one boundary the junction diverges from the germline segment, which might be a read error. This rearrangement joins TRBV7-7 to TRBJ1-2, with 9 bases lining up with TRBD1. Germline lookup yields CDR1 SSHAT and CDR2 FNYEAQ (reference sequence). The CDR3 is made up of 16 amino acids. The CDR3 loop is CASSQTELTGGGGYTF. CDR3 in DNA: TGTGCTAGCAGCCAAACGGAACTAACAGGGGGCGGTGGCTACACCTTC.

The chain carries TRBV5-6 and TRBJ1-2; D is perhaps TRBD1 (6 bases). The V gene lost 0 bases and the J gene lost 12 bases, with 9 bases spanning the gap. There are 11 residues in the CDR3. Germline V gene sequence: CDR1 SGHDT, CDR2 YYEEEE. CDR3 loop: CASSLEGVDTF. CDR3 DNA: TGTGCCAGCAGCTTGGAGGGGGTCGACACCTTC.

The chain employs TRBV5-1 and TRBJ2-1; 15 bases are shared with TRBD2. V was clipped by 3 bases and J by 9 bases; unmatched bases: 7. CDR1 is SGHRS, CDR2 YFSETQ, per germline. The CDR3 consists of 16 residues. CDR3 region: CASSSGLAGGTGEQFF. The CDR3 bases are TGCGCCAGCAGCTCGGGACTAGCGGGGGGTACGGGTGAGCAGTTCTTC. Combining the CDR3 with reference TRBV5-1 and TRBJ2-1 gives the whole variable domain KAGVTQTPRYLIKTRGQQVTLSCSPISGHRSVSWYQQTPGQGLQFLFEYFSETQRNKGNFPGRFSGRQFSNSRSEMNVSTLELGDSALYLCASSSGLAGGTGEQFFGPGTRLTVL.

This rearrangement joins TRBV7-3 to TRBJ2-1; 7 nucleotides agree with TRBD2. CDR1 and CDR2 (germline): SGHTA, FQGTGA. V shed 7 bases, J shed 4 bases, and the junction held 7 bases outside the gene matches. The CDR3 is 14 residues long. CDR3 sequence reads: CASTAGGTYNEQFF. The CDR3 DNA is TGTGCCAGCACTGCCGGGGGGACGTACAATGAGCAGTTCTTC. The full variable domain, in which reference TRBV7-3 and TRBJ2-1 provide the parts outside the CDR3, is GAGVSQTPSNKVTEKGKYVELRCDPISGHTALYWYRQSLGQGPEFLIYFQGTGAADDSGLPNDRFFAVRPEGSVSTLKIQRTERGDSAVYLCASTAGGTYNEQFFGPGTRLTVL.

V usage is TRBV7-9 and J usage is TRBJ1-2; the match to TRBD1 covers 7 bases. The CDR3 is 18 residues long. The V and J ends lost 5 bases and 2 bases, in that order; junction bases with no gene match: 17. Germline CDR1 SEHNR, CDR2 FQNEAQ (reference sequence). This chain's CDR3 is CASSPRGQVRSVNYGYTF. CDR3 coding DNA: TGTGCCAGCAGCCCTAGAGGACAGGTTCGGTCTGTCAACTATGGCTACACCTTC.

The chain combines TRBV6-4 with TRBJ1-2; TRBD1 aligns across 7 bases. This CDR3 has 15 amino acids. V trimming: 10 bases; J trimming: 5 bases; junction bases outside the gene matches: 16. Per germline, CDR1 MRHNA and CDR2 SNTAGT. CDR3 sequence (DNA): TGTGCCACCAGGGCACAGGGGATGGGGGAGTATGGCTACACCTTC. It encodes CATRAQGMGEYGYTF.